This passage covers 32 T cell receptor beta chains from one sample sequenced in a study of T cells in Graves' hyperthyroidism and ophthalmopathy. Amplified TCR beta CDR3 regions derived from RNA transcripts. First-round RT-PCR of the TCR CDR3 relied on the HTBI primer set. In TCRdb, the multiplex PCR reads were re-called with MiXCR into one record per CDR3 protein. The table shows around 600,000 distinct CDR3 sequences, with roughly 15% occurring only once. The specimen was blood. These receptors all come from a woman between 45 and 65 years old with Graves' ophthalmopathy.

This clonotype was recorded at least ten times. V is TRBV6-2 or TRBV6-3 and J is TRBJ2-7; TRBD2 matches at 7 bases. Germline V CDR1 and CDR2: MNHEY, SVGEGT. Losses at the gene ends were 4 bases for V and 4 bases for J; bases not matched to a gene: 16. The CDR3 consists of 17 residues. CDR3 region: CASSSPWLAENPYEQYF. The CDR3 DNA reads as TGTGCCAGCAGTTCCCCCTGGCTAGCGGAAAACCCTTACGAGCAGTACTTC.

This clonotype was seen many times. The chain links TRBV28 to TRBJ2-7; TRBD1 matches 8 bases. V was clipped by 6 bases and J by 3 bases; unmatched bases: 7. The CDR3 length is 14 residues. CDR1 and CDR2 (germline): MDHEN, SYDVKM. This chain's CDR3 is CASSGQGGFYEQYF. CDR3 nucleotide sequence: TGTGCCAGCAGCGGACAGGGAGGATTCTACGAGCAGTACTTC.

The table lists this clonotype with many counts. The chain has TRBV18 and TRBJ2-7; 9 nucleotides agree with TRBD2. Looked up from germline, CDR1 is KGHSH and CDR2 is LQKENI. The CDR3 covers 14 residues. Trimming removed 3 bases from V and 6 bases from J; junction bases left unmatched: 6. The CDR3 loop is CASSPKREAVEQYF. CDR3 bases: TGTGCCAGCTCACCGAAGCGGGAGGCGGTCGAGCAGTACTTC. The whole variable domain, remainder taken from reference TRBV18 and TRBJ2-7, is NAGVMQNPRHLVRRRGQEARLRCSPMKGHSHVYWYRQLPEEGLKFMVYLQKENIIDESGMPKERFSAEFPKEGPSILRIQQVVRGDSAAYFCASSPKREAVEQYFGPGTRLTVT.

The CDR3 spells CSVSGTGDSNQPQHF. CDR3 DNA sequence: TGCAGCGTTTCGGGGACAGGAGATAGCAATCAGCCCCAGCATTTT. The V gene is TRBV29-1, the J gene TRBJ1-5; TRBD1 matches 8 bases. Germline V gene lookup returns CDR1 SQVTM and CDR2 ANQGSEA. The CDR3 runs to 15 residues. J was trimmed by 0 bases and V by 5 bases; bases with no gene match: 6.

This clonotype was detected ten times or more. The chain uses TRBV20-1 and TRBJ2-3; 9 bases fit TRBD1. The V segment lost 0 bases and the J segment 4 bases; nucleotides outside the gene matches: 2. Per the germline V gene, CDR1 is DFQATT and CDR2 is SNEGSKA (reference sequence). This CDR3 is 14 amino acids long. CDR3 protein: CSARDWDRADTQYF. The CDR3 DNA sequence: TGCAGTGCTAGAGACTGGGACAGGGCAGATACGCAGTATTTT.

For this clonotype: Its ends do not fully match the called genes, so a read error is possible. The chain uses TRBV4-1 and TRBJ2-5; TRBD2 might be the D (6 bases). The CDR3 sequence is 15 residues long. From germline, CDR1 is MGHRA and CDR2 YSYEKL. Here the CDR3 DNA reads TGCGCCAGCAGCCCAGACCGGGACTTCGGAGAGACCCGGTACTTC. Encoded protein: CASSPDRDFGETRYF.

This chain links TRBV5-1 with TRBJ2-7; 7 bases line up with TRBD1. Germline lookup yields CDR1 SGHRS and CDR2 YFSETQ. Trimming at V came to 3 bases and at J to 3 bases, leaving 9 bases not matched to a gene. This CDR3 has 15 amino acids. The CDR3 protein is CASSSGLTGDYEQYF. The CDR3 DNA reads as TGCGCCAGCAGCTCCGGACTTACAGGGGACTACGAGCAGTACTTC.

This clonotype was observed many times. This chain uses TRBV15 with TRBJ1-1; D is perhaps TRBD1 (5 bases). The CDR3 spans 15 residues. V was clipped by 3 bases and J by 0 bases, with 11 bases between them. The germline V gene encodes CDR1 LNHNV and CDR2 YYDKDF (reference sequence). The CDR3 DNA sequence: TGTGCCACCAGCAGGGAGCGGGGCTTGAACACTGAAGCTTTCTTT. Translated, it gives CATSRERGLNTEAFF.

This clonotype was counted at least ten times. The chain is built from TRBV7-2 and TRBJ1-2; unclear D gene. The V end lost 5 bases, the J end lost 5 bases, and 18 bases lay between the germline ends. The CDR3 has 15 residues. CDR1 SGHTA and CDR2 FQGNSA come from the germline V gene. As DNA, the CDR3 is TGTGCCAGCAGCCTAGGGCGGGATGTGGGGTATGGCTACACCTTC. Translated: CASSLGRDVGYGYTF.

This clonotype was detected ten times or more. The chain links TRBV7-9 to TRBJ1-2; D not certain. The germline CDR1 and CDR2 sequences are SEHNR and FQNEAQ (reference sequence). V gave up 2 bases and J gave up 6 bases, with 13 bases separating them. The CDR3 is 14 residues long. The DNA for the CDR3 is TGTGCCAGCAGCTTAAGCCGGGAAGGCCATGGCTACACCTTC. Residues: CASSLSREGHGYTF.

This clonotype appeared many times. The chain is built from TRBV20-1 and TRBJ2-1; D perhaps matches TRBD1 (5 bases). Germline V gene lookup returns CDR1 DFQATT and CDR2 SNEGSKA (reference sequence). The CDR3 loop spans 11 amino acids. V was shortened by 6 bases and J by 7 bases, with 10 bases between the two germline ends. CDR3 residues: CSARPGNEQFF. The CDR3 bases are TGCAGTGCACGACCAGGGAATGAGCAGTTCTTC.

The rearrangement links TRBV13 to TRBJ2-7, with a tentative D call TRBD1 (6 bases). The germline V gene encodes CDR1 PRHDT and CDR2 FYEKMQ (reference sequence). The CDR3 is 14 amino acids. V was cut by 4 bases and J by 8 bases, with 18 bases left in between. The DNA of the CDR3 is TGTGCCAGCAGCTCCTCGTACAGGGAACGGAAGCAGTACTTC. Its protein product is CASSSSYRERKQYF.

This clonotype was observed a handful of times. The V and J genes are TRBV5-5 and TRBJ2-3, with a possible D match to TRBD2 (6 bases). CDR3 length: 17 amino acids. Germline-derived CDR1 and CDR2 are SGHKS and YYEKEE (reference sequence). Trimming left V 0 bases short and J 6 bases short, with 20 bases between. The CDR3 nucleotides read TGTGCCAGCAGCTTGGTGCCAGCGGGCGTTCGAGGGGATACGCAGTATTTT. Amino acid sequence: CASSLVPAGVRGDTQYF.

This chain links TRBV3-1 with TRBJ2-3; no clear D. The CDR3 contains 14 residues. Germline CDR1 reads LGHDT; CDR2 reads YNNKEL (reference sequence). The V end lost 0 bases, the J end lost 1 base, and 5 bases lay between the germline ends. CDR3 coding DNA: TGTGCCAGCAGCCAAGATACGGGCACAGATACGCAGTATTTT. Translated, it gives CASSQDTGTDTQYF.

V gene TRBV2 combines with J gene TRBJ2-5, with D maybe TRBD2 (6 bases). From germline, CDR1 is SNHLY and CDR2 FYNNEI. CDR3 size: 13 residues. The germline V and J ends were trimmed by 5 bases and 5 bases, with 12 bases remaining between them. The CDR3 DNA reads as TGTGCCAGCAGTAAGCTAACTAGCGAGACCCAGTACTTC. Its translation is CASSKLTSETQYF.

This clonotype was observed a few times. The rearrangement links TRBV7-3 to TRBJ2-1; D is unclear. Germline V gene lookup returns CDR1 SGHTA and CDR2 FQGTGA. V was cut by 2 bases and J by 15 bases, with 20 bases left in between. The CDR3 consists of 14 residues. The CDR3 loop is CASSLSDAYPRRFF. CDR3 in DNA: TGTGCCAGCAGCTTATCAGACGCCTATCCCAGGCGGTTCTTC.

There are many counts of this clonotype. The chain is built from TRBV30 and TRBJ2-3, with TRBD1 as a possible D gene (6 bases). CDR3 length: 13 residues. The germline V gene has CDR1 GTSNPN and CDR2 SVGIG (reference sequence). Trimming shortened V by 5 bases and J by 4 bases, and 13 bases separated the two germline ends. This CDR3 reads CAWSRDNADTQYF. The CDR3 DNA sequence: TGTGCCTGGTCCCGGGACAACGCAGATACGCAGTATTTT.

The sample holds a few counts of this clonotype. DNA for the CDR3: TGTGCCAGCAGTACTGGGGCTAGCGGGATGGCTGAGCAGTTCTTC. Its protein product is CASSTGASGMAEQFF. The genes are TRBV6-1 and TRBJ2-1, with TRBD2 identical over 9 bases. Germline-derived CDR1 and CDR2 are MNHNS and SASEGT. The CDR3 is 15 amino acids. V was clipped by 5 bases and J by 9 bases; unmatched bases: 11.

This clonotype was recorded at least ten times. The chain has TRBV28 and TRBJ2-3; TRBD1 matches 10 bases. From germline, CDR1 is MDHEN and CDR2 SYDVKM. The CDR3 is 15 amino acids. V dropped 4 bases and J dropped 3; count of bases not matched to a gene: 4. DNA of the CDR3: TGTGCCAGCAGTTCCGACAGGGGGCAAACAGATACGCAGTATTTT. Translation gives CASSSDRGQTDTQYF.

This clonotype was recorded a few times. Written as DNA, the CDR3 is TGCGCCAGCAGCCAGGGATTCGGAGGGACCTACGAGCAGTACTTC. Its translation is CASSQGFGGTYEQYF. This chain uses TRBV4-3 with TRBJ2-7; TRBD2 might be the D (6 bases). This CDR3 is 15 amino acids long. Per the germline V gene, CDR1 is LGHNA and CDR2 is YSLEER. Between the trimmed V and J ends, which lost 3 bases and 2 bases, there was a span of 14 bases.

This clonotype was counted ten times or more. The chain joins TRBV19 to TRBJ2-7; D may correspond to TRBD1 or TRBD2 (5 bases each). V lost 6 bases and J lost 2, with 26 bases in between. This CDR3 spans 18 amino acids. Germline-derived CDR1 and CDR2 are LNHDA and SQIVND (reference sequence). The CDR3 region has the DNA TGTGCCAGTAGCCGCATAATTGGAATCCGGGACGGTACCTACGAGCAGTACTTC. This translates into CASSRIIGIRDGTYEQYF.

CDR3 loop: CASSRPDGANYGYTF. CDR3 DNA sequence: TGTGCCAGCAGCCGACCGGACGGAGCTAACTATGGCTACACCTTC. The chain uses TRBV5-6 and TRBJ1-2, with D unresolved. V lost 4 bases and J lost 0, with 13 bases in between. Germline values: CDR1 SGHDT, CDR2 YYEEEE. The CDR3 consists of 15 residues.

This clonotype has more than one count but fewer than ten. The chain links TRBV3-1 to TRBJ2-7; 7 bases are a match to TRBD2. The V segment lost 0 bases and the J segment 2 bases; nucleotides outside the gene matches: 7. CDR1 and CDR2 (germline): LGHDT, YNNKEL (reference sequence). The CDR3 is made up of 16 amino acids. The CDR3 protein is CASSQDSLAVAYEQYF. For the CDR3, the DNA is TGTGCCAGCAGCCAAGATTCGCTAGCGGTGGCCTACGAGCAGTACTTC.

The table lists this clonotype with many counts. This chain joins TRBV20-1 and TRBJ1-5, with D unresolved. Germline assignment: CDR1 DFQATT and CDR2 SNEGSKA (reference sequence). The V end was cut by 4 bases, the J end by 2 bases, with 12 bases between. This CDR3 has 14 residues. CDR3 region: CSAIRPGRNQPQHF. In nucleotides, the CDR3 is TGCAGTGCTATCCGACCCGGACGCAATCAGCCCCAGCATTTT.

This clonotype has more than one count but fewer than ten. J is TRBJ2-2 and V is TRBV28; D is uncertain. The V end lost 5 bases, the J end lost 3 bases, and 10 bases lay between the germline ends. The V gene's germline CDR1 is MDHEN and CDR2 SYDVKM. The CDR3 is 14 amino acids. CDR3 in amino acids: CASSLDPYTGELFF. DNA of the CDR3: TGTGCCAGCAGTCTGGACCCCTACACCGGGGAGCTGTTTTTT.

Details on this clonotype: One base away lies a much larger clone, so this may be a sequencing read error. The chain links TRBV7-2 to TRBJ1-4; D not resolved. V was trimmed by 2 bases and J by 0 bases, leaving 10 bases between them. CDR3 size: 16 residues. Germline-derived CDR1 and CDR2 are SGHTA and FQGNSA. CDR3 sequence: CASSLMTGATNEKLFF. The CDR3 bases are TGTGCCAGCAGCTTAATGACGGGCGCAACTAATGAAAAACTGTTTTTT.

This clonotype was detected ten times or more. The J gene is TRBJ2-1, the V gene TRBV7-2; a weak D match, TRBD2 (5 bases). The CDR3 is made up of 19 amino acids. Between the trimmed V and J ends, which lost 5 bases and 0 bases, there was a span of 23 bases. Germline assignment: CDR1 SGHTA and CDR2 FQGNSA. The CDR3: CASSPQPGSRRFSYNEQFF. The CDR3, as DNA: TGTGCCAGCAGCCCACAACCCGGGTCCCGGAGGTTCTCCTACAATGAGCAGTTCTTC.

The sample holds a few counts of this clonotype. Being one base from a much bigger clone, this may be a read error. The chain joins TRBV20-1 to TRBJ2-5; a possible D gene is TRBD1 (6 bases). In germline, CDR1 is DFQATT, CDR2 SNEGSKA (reference sequence). Trimming removed 5 bases from V and 2 bases from J, with 9 bases in between. The CDR3 runs 12 residues. CDR3 in amino acids: CSAGRGQETQYF. DNA for the CDR3: TGCAGTGCTGGAAGGGGGCAAGAGACCCAGTACTTC.

This clonotype has a handful of counts. The chain employs TRBV6-1 and TRBJ1-2, with D possibly matching TRBD1 (5 bases). In germline, CDR1 is MNHNS, CDR2 SASEGT. The V end was cut by 0 bases, the J end by 2 bases, with 13 bases between. The CDR3 sequence is 16 residues long. CDR3 sequence: CASSEAGRGWNYGYTF. The CDR3 DNA reads TGTGCCAGCAGTGAAGCGGGGAGGGGCTGGAACTATGGCTACACCTTC.

This sequence joins TRBV10-3 and TRBJ2-7; D is unclear. The CDR3 is made up of 16 amino acids. Germline CDR1 ENHRY, CDR2 SYGVKD. The V and J ends lost 5 bases and 1 base respectively, with 18 bases between them. DNA of the CDR3: TGTGCCATCAGTCCAAGTACCAGGATCCGTTCCTACGAGCAGTACTTC. Its translation is CAISPSTRIRSYEQYF.

The chain employs TRBV20-1 and TRBJ1-5, with D possibly being TRBD1 (5 bases). Deletions cut 0 bases from V and 0 bases from J, with 15 bases between. The CDR3 length is 17 residues. The germline V gene encodes CDR1 DFQATT and CDR2 SNEGSKA (reference sequence). Here the CDR3 DNA reads TGCAGTGCTAGAGATTTGTTAAGGGGCAATAGCAATCAGCCCCAGCATTTT. Translating it yields CSARDLLRGNSNQPQHF.

This clonotype was seen a handful of times. The rearrangement joins TRBV4-2 to TRBJ1-2; the D is unclear. This CDR3 contains 14 residues. Germline CDR1 and CDR2: LGHNA and YNFKEQ. Trimming stripped 0 bases from V and 4 bases from J, with 9 bases between. The CDR3 region has the DNA TGTGCCAGCAGCCAAGATACCGCCAGCTATGGCTACACCTTC. It yields the protein CASSQDTASYGYTF.